A selection of T cell receptor beta chains follows, all from one sample in a study of radiotherapy plus CTLA-4 blockade in lung cancer. Sequenced by immunoSEQ multiplex PCR; TCRdb stores in-frame clones only, minus some. The table records 130,000 or so clones, over 80% of them present only once. The material was peripheral blood, obtained from a patient treated with radiotherapy plus ipilimumab. The receptors derive from a human donor with non-small cell lung cancer that progressed on radiotherapy plus ipilimumab. Each CDR3 is given with its conserved first and last residue.

CDR3aa	v_gene
CASSISGTGYNEQFF	TRBV5-1
CASSLVSSGGNEQFF	TRBV5-1
CASSPYPTSGETQYF	TRBV5-1
CASSQDSGNQPQHF	TRBV4-1
CASSFTMEGTQYF	TRBV7-9
CASSVAGQGKTEAFF	TRBV9
CASSDYSYEQYF	TRBV10-2
CASSLGEETQYF	TRBV5-6
CASSADTSTGELFF	TRBV19
CASRPTNPSQPQHF	TRBV6-5
CASSFHTTGTSGYNEQFF	TRBV27
CASSDPVGGSGNTIYF	TRBV6-1
CASSTEGRETQYF	TRBV25-1
CASRADTQYF	TRBV6-6
CASSRGLAAVEATDTQYF	TRBV4-1
CASSVQGDQPQHF	TRBV2
CASSYAGTGGYEQYF	TRBV6-5
CASSIGGLVGELFF	TRBV19
CATSNTRGNTEAFF	TRBV15
CASSYSSIAFF	TRBV6-5
CASSQYRGLPYEQYF	TRBV14
CASSLSFAGELTDTQYF	TRBV11-2
CASRPSGSRDEQYF	TRBV25-1
CASSYPGQGNTEAFF	TRBV7-8
CASSQFPPPGADTQYF	TRBV4-1
CASSPTPHTEAFF	TRBV6-5
CAISPAPQGNTEAFF	TRBV10-3
CASSKQGAGTEAFF	TRBV11-3
CASSVRADMSEQFF	TRBV6-4
CASSEGWATEAFF	TRBV2
CASSPMVGVSTTQYF	TRBV5-4
CASTGLGETQYF	TRBV28
CASGNSYEQYF	TRBV12-5
CASSSTGVQETQYF	TRBV5-1
CASSLVSGPMEGYTF	TRBV5-1
CASSLWRTYNEQFF	TRBV27
CASSLLPGTNYNEQFF	TRBV11-2
CASSLETLGGGYTF	TRBV7-9
CASRASPSSYNEQFF	TRBV19
CASSHGPTSYNEQFF	TRBV6-4
CASSLDGWGTGANVLTF	TRBV7-2
CASSATSGRDNEQFF	TRBV7-7
CASSLFLAEYNGQFF	TRBV7-2
CASSPRGEDYGYTF	TRBV5-1
CASSLSVKNEQFF	TRBV18
CASSQGGGRPLYEQYF	TRBV4-1
CASSALAGGPGEQYF	TRBV5-1
CATLEQTYNEQFF	TRBV6-1
CASSLIDNQPQHF	TRBV7-2
CASSAGGGDGYTF	TRBV18
CASSSPEGVDYGYTF	TRBV27
CASSSTYALGLAALSSYNEQFF	TRBV27
CASSEREGKNEKLFF	TRBV2